This TCR beta chain derives from a study of blood T cell repertoires in COVID-19. Turning to the study itself: The study drew acute and convalescent COVID-19 samples from the United States, Italy and Spain. T cells, B-cell-depleted T cells, or PBMCs supplied cDNA or gDNA.

Each participant's cohort was designated according to participant-reported clinical history. Germline-derived CDR1 and CDR2 are MNHEY and SMNVEV (reference sequence). The CDR3 consists of 15 residues. The germline V and J ends were trimmed by 7 bases and 4 bases, with 19 bases remaining between them. The protocol was immunoSEQ multiplex PCR, while the TCRdb copy is restricted to in-frame clones and leaves out a portion. The sample shows about 120,000 clones, 84% of them seen only once. This clone was counted between two and nine times. The receptor's source is a woman in her twenties or thirties who had recovered from COVID-19. Sample: PBMCs or T cells enriched from blood (not recorded which). V gene TRBV27 combines with J gene TRBJ1-2; D is perhaps TRBD1 (6 bases). CDR3 nucleotide sequence: TGTGCCAGCAAGGTCGGACAGAAGTCTCCCTATGGCTACACCTTC. Translation: CASKVGQKSPYGYTF.